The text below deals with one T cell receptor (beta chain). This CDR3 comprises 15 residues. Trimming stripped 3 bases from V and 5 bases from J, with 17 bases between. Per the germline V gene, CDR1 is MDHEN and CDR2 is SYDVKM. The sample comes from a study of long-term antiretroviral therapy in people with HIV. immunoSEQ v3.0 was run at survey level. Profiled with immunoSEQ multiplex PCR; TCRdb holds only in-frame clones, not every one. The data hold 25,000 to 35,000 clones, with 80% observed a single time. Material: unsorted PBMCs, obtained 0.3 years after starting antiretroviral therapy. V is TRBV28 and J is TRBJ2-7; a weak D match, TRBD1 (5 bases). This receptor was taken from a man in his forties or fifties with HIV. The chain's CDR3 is CASSLSIQGVHEQYF. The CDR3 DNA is TGTGCCAGCAGTTTGTCAATCCAGGGTGTCCACGAGCAGTACTTC.